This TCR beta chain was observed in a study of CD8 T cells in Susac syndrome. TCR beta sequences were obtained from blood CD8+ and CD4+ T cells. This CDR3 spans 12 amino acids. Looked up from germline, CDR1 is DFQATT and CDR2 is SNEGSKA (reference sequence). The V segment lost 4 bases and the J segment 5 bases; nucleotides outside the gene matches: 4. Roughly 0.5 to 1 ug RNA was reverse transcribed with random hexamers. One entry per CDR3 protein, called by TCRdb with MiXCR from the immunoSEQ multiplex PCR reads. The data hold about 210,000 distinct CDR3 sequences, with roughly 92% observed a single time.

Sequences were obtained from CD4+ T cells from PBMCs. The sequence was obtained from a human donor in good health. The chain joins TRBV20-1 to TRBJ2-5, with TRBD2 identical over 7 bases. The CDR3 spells CSAMTSWETQYF. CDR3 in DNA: TGCAGTGCTATGACTAGCTGGGAGACCCAGTACTTC.